One and the same sample provided the 28 T cell receptor beta chains below, sequenced in a study of blood T cell repertoires in COVID-19 (TCRdb year 2020). The library relied on the immunoSEQ multiplex PCR assay. The immuneACCESS repertoire file appears here via TCRdb, limited to in-frame rearrangements. These files lack a portion of the clones; in checked studies, under half of the deficit traces to unresolved V genes, and the cause of the others is not known. Across this sample there are around 300,000 clones, with around 90% seen only once. The ten largest clonotypes hold 1% of the sample. The sample was peripheral blood. These receptors were taken from a man in his fifties with active or convalescent COVID-19.

The chain combines TRBV4-2 with TRBJ2-5; TRBD2 agrees at 7 bases. V was pared by 1 base and J by 5 bases, with 4 bases of the junction left unmatched. Germline lookup yields CDR1 LGHNA and CDR2 YNFKEQ. The CDR3 has 14 amino acids. The CDR3 sequence: CASSQAQAGETQYF. The CDR3 coding sequence is TGTGCCAGCAGCCAAGCGCAAGCGGGGGAGACCCAGTACTTC.

The V and J genes are TRBV7-9 and TRBJ2-2; 13 nucleotides agree with TRBD2. CDR1 SEHNR and CDR2 FQNEAQ come from the germline V gene (reference sequence). V shed 2 bases, J shed 1 base, and the junction held 7 bases outside the gene matches. This CDR3 has 19 amino acids. CDR3 protein: CASSLPPGLAGRNTGELFF. CDR3 sequence (DNA): TGTGCCAGCAGCTTACCGCCGGGACTAGCGGGACGGAACACCGGGGAGCTGTTTTTT.

This clone was counted a few times. This chain uses TRBV7-9 with TRBJ1-2; D is uncertain. The V gene lost 5 bases and the J gene lost 2 bases, with 9 bases spanning the gap. The CDR3 has 13 amino acids. Germline CDR1 SEHNR, CDR2 FQNEAQ (reference sequence). CDR3 coding DNA: TGTGCCAGCAGCGGAACCGGGAACTATGGCTACACCTTC. Residues: CASSGTGNYGYTF. Looking up the rest from reference TRBV7-9 and TRBJ1-2 gives the full variable domain: DTGVSQNPRHKITKRGQNVTFRCDPISEHNRLYWYRQTLGQGPEFLTYFQNEAQLEKSRLLSDRFSAERPKGSFSTLEIQRTEQGDSAMYLCASSGTGNYGYTFGSGTRLTVV.

The V gene is TRBV6-5, the J gene TRBJ1-1; D gene uncertain. The germline V and J ends were trimmed by 7 bases and 5 bases, with 8 bases remaining between them. The germline V gene encodes CDR1 MNHEY and CDR2 SVGAGI. This CDR3 is 11 amino acids long. Here the CDR3 DNA reads TGTGCCAGCAATCAGTGGACTGAAGCTTTCTTT. This gives the protein CASNQWTEAFF.

The chain employs TRBV4-2 and TRBJ2-3; D perhaps matches TRBD1 (9 bases). Germline values: CDR1 LGHNA, CDR2 YNFKEQ. The CDR3 loop spans 18 amino acids. With 4 bases removed from V and 0 bases from J, the gap between germline ends came to 20 bases. CDR3 region: CASSPRGGQGYSTDTQYF. The CDR3 DNA reads as TGTGCCAGCAGCCCTCGGGGGGGACAGGGTTACAGCACAGATACGCAGTATTTT.

This clone was seen a few times. The genes are TRBV14 and TRBJ2-7; D ambiguous. V was trimmed by 1 base and J by 7 bases, leaving 11 bases between them. This CDR3 comprises 13 residues. Germline V CDR1 and CDR2: SGHDN, FVKESK. This chain's CDR3 is CASSQGALGEQYF. The CDR3 nucleotides read TGTGCCAGCAGCCAAGGGGCCTTAGGAGAGCAGTACTTC.

This chain joins TRBV5-6 and TRBJ1-2; tentatively, D is TRBD1 (5 bases). The V gene lost 2 bases and the J gene lost 7 bases, with 18 bases spanning the gap. The CDR3 spans 15 residues. Germline CDR1 reads SGHDT; CDR2 reads YYEEEE. The CDR3 nucleotides read TGTGCCAGCAGCTTCTTGGGCAGGGATCTGGGTGGCTACACCTTC. Residues: CASSFLGRDLGGYTF.

The J gene is TRBJ1-5, the V gene TRBV28, with 7 positions matching TRBD1. The CDR3 has 18 residues. Trimming cost V 3 bases and J 0 bases; bases outside gene matches: 11. CDR1 is MDHEN, CDR2 SYDVKM, per germline. The CDR3 DNA reads TGTGCCAGCAGTTTTGTCCGGCAGAGGGGGCATAGCAATCAGCCCCAGCATTTT. As protein: CASSFVRQRGHSNQPQHF.

The V call is TRBV4-3, the J call TRBJ1-2; D uncertain. CDR1 and CDR2 (germline): LGHNA, YSLEER. V gave up 3 bases and J gave up 8 bases, with 19 bases separating them. The CDR3 spans 15 residues. The CDR3 sequence is CASSQEPGREGGYTF. Written as DNA, the CDR3 is TGCGCCAGCAGCCAGGAGCCGGGAAGGGAGGGAGGCTACACCTTC.

In this sample, this clone turned up once. The V gene is TRBV19, the J gene TRBJ2-3; 15 bases are a match to TRBD2. CDR3 size: 16 residues. Trimming took 6 bases from V and 4 from J; bases not matched to a gene: 5. From germline, CDR1 is LNHDA and CDR2 SQIVND (reference sequence). The CDR3 nucleotides read TGTGCCAGTAGCGGACTAGCGGGGGGGCCAGCAGATACGCAGTATTTT. Translating gives CASSGLAGGPADTQYF. The full variable domain, with the rest looked up from reference TRBV19 and TRBJ2-3, is DGGITQSPKYLFRKEGQNVTLSCEQNLNHDAMYWYRQDPGQGLRLIYYSQIVNDFQKGDIAEGYSVSREKKESFPLTVTSAQKNPTAFYLCASSGLAGGPADTQYFGPGTRLTVL.

The gene calls are TRBV5-3 and TRBJ2-1; 7 positions match TRBD2. TRBV5-3 carries the ORF label, with uncertain function. There are 18 residues in the CDR3. The junction had 15 bases not matched to a gene; V was cut back by 3 bases and J by 3 bases. The CDR3 DNA is TGTGCCAGAAGCTGGAATCCCCTAGCGGAGTTCCTCTACAATGAGCAGTTCTTC. It is translated as CARSWNPLAEFLYNEQFF.

This clone was counted a single time. V is TRBV2 and J is TRBJ1-2; TRBD1 aligns across 7 bases. Trimming took 5 bases from V and 2 from J; bases not matched to a gene: 8. Germline V gene sequence: CDR1 SNHLY, CDR2 FYNNEI. The CDR3 covers 15 residues. The CDR3 is CASSQTGERNYGYTF. CDR3 coding DNA: TGTGCCAGCAGTCAAACAGGGGAAAGAAACTATGGCTACACCTTC.

The chain recombines TRBV5-1 with TRBJ2-3, with D unresolved. V shed 0 bases and J shed 9 bases, with 11 bases lying between them. The germline gives CDR1 SGHRS, CDR2 YFSETQ. The CDR3 loop spans 13 amino acids. CDR3 sequence: CASSLGAVVTQYF. The CDR3 nucleotides read TGCGCCAGCAGCTTGGGGGCCGTAGTAACGCAGTATTTT.

This chain connects TRBV3-1 (or the pseudogene TRBV3-2) to TRBJ1-3; 9 nucleotides match TRBD1. Trimming at V came to 4 bases and at J to 5 bases, leaving 6 bases not matched to a gene. Per the germline V gene, CDR1 is LGHDT and CDR2 is YNNKEL (reference sequence). The CDR3 has 15 residues. CDR3 in amino acids: CASSPGTGFRNTIYF. CDR3 DNA sequence: TGTGCCAGCAGCCCCGGGACAGGGTTTCGAAACACCATATATTTT.

V gene TRBV5-5 combines with J gene TRBJ2-2; 13 bases match TRBD2. V lost 2 bases and J lost 4; bases outside the gene matches: 2. Germline V gene sequence: CDR1 SGHKS, CDR2 YYEKEE (reference sequence). This CDR3 is 16 amino acids long. The CDR3 bases are TGTGCCAGCAGCTTCGGACTAGCGGGGGTCACCGGGGAGCTGTTTTTT. Amino acid sequence: CASSFGLAGVTGELFF.

The chain joins TRBV28 to TRBJ1-5; 7 nucleotides line up with TRBD1. This CDR3 has 14 amino acids. The germline V gene encodes CDR1 MDHEN and CDR2 SYDVKM. Losses at the gene ends were 6 bases for V and 3 bases for J; bases not matched to a gene: 5. The CDR3 nucleotides are TGTGCCAGCAGCCGGGACAGCCACAATCAGCCCCAGCATTTT. It is translated as CASSRDSHNQPQHF.

The V and J genes are TRBV2 and TRBJ1-2, with a weak D call TRBD1 (5 bases). Germline lookup yields CDR1 SNHLY and CDR2 FYNNEI. V was clipped by 0 bases and J by 4 bases, with 9 bases between them. The CDR3 has 14 residues. CDR3 bases: TGTGCCAGCAGTGAAGCGCTACAGGCCTATGGCTACACCTTC. Translated: CASSEALQAYGYTF.

The chain employs TRBV29-1 and TRBJ2-1, with 9 bases lining up with TRBD2. Per germline, CDR1 SQVTM and CDR2 ANQGSEA. This CDR3 is 12 amino acids long. V lost 7 bases and J lost 8; bases outside the gene matches: 6. The CDR3: CSARREGYEQFF. The CDR3 DNA reads TGCAGCGCCCGGCGGGAGGGCTATGAGCAGTTCTTC.

This rearrangement joins TRBV30 to TRBJ2-5; D might be TRBD1 (6 bases). The V and J ends lost 3 bases and 2 bases respectively, with 16 bases between them. This CDR3 contains 15 residues. Germline assignment: CDR1 GTSNPN and CDR2 SVGIG (reference sequence). DNA for the CDR3: TGTGCCTGGAGCCTCATGACAGGACCGCAAGAGACCCAGTACTTC. The encoded protein is CAWSLMTGPQETQYF. Supplemented by reference TRBV30 and TRBJ2-5, the full variable domain reads SQTIHQWPATLVQPVGSPLSLECTVEGTSNPNLYWYRQAAGRGLQLLFYSVGIGQISSEVPQNLSASRPQDRQFILSSKKLLLSDSGFYLCAWSLMTGPQETQYFGPGTRLLVL.

The chain links TRBV5-1 to TRBJ2-3; 7 bases are shared with TRBD2. This CDR3 is 14 amino acids long. V dropped 0 bases and J dropped 5; count of bases not matched to a gene: 3. Germline V lookup: CDR1 SGHRS, CDR2 YFSETQ. In DNA form, the CDR3 reads TGCGCCAGCAGCTTGGTCGGGAGGAAAGATACGCAGTATTTT. Translation gives CASSLVGRKDTQYF.

The chain recombines TRBV7-2 with TRBJ2-7, with 9 nucleotides matching TRBD1. The DNA end favors TRBJ2-1, so the J call may be wrong. Germline V gene data show CDR1 as SGHTA and CDR2 as FQGNSA. This CDR3 is 17 amino acids long. Here the CDR3 reads CASSPGYRGRRGNEQFF. CDR3 nucleotide sequence: TGTGCCAGCAGCCCGGGTTACAGGGGGCGCAGGGGGAATGAGCAGTTCTTC.

The V and J genes are TRBV5-1 and TRBJ1-1, with TRBD1 matching 7 bases. V was clipped by 0 bases and J by 4 bases; unmatched bases: 6. Germline CDR1 and CDR2: SGHRS and YFSETQ. This CDR3 contains 15 residues. This CDR3 reads CASSLALNRGTEAFF. CDR3 nucleotides: TGCGCCAGCAGCTTGGCCCTTAACAGGGGCACTGAAGCTTTCTTT.

The CDR3 loop is CASRGGARTNYGYTF. The CDR3 bases are TGTGCCAGCAGAGGAGGTGCCCGAACTAACTATGGCTACACCTTC. V usage is TRBV6-6 and J usage is TRBJ1-2; D ambiguous. Germline-derived CDR1 and CDR2 are MNHNY and SVGAGI (reference sequence). Trimming took off 6 bases at V and 0 bases at J, with 14 bases between the two ends. The CDR3 has 15 residues.

This clone has just one count. This chain connects TRBV28 to TRBJ2-7; the D gene is possibly TRBD2 (6 bases). Germline V CDR1 and CDR2: MDHEN, SYDVKM. V was clipped by 1 base and J by 5 bases, with 21 bases between them. This CDR3 comprises 17 residues. The CDR3 region has the DNA TGTGCCAGCAGTTTATCCTACGAGACTAGTAATAGGGACGAGCAGTACTTC. Its translation is CASSLSYETSNRDEQYF. Full variable domain (rest looked up from reference TRBV28 and TRBJ2-7): DVKVTQSSRYLVKRTGEKVFLECVQDMDHENMFWYRQDPGLGLRLIYFSYDVKMKEKGDIPEGYSVSREKKERFSLILESASTNQTSMYLCASSLSYETSNRDEQYFGPGTRLTVT.

The V and J genes are TRBV7-8 and TRBJ1-5; D is ambiguous. Trimming removed 2 bases at V and 1 base at J, with 9 bases between. The CDR3 extends over 15 amino acids. The V gene's germline CDR1 is SGHVS and CDR2 FQNEAQ. CDR3 DNA sequence: TGTGCCAGCAGCTTAATCAGAACGAGCAATCAGCCCCAGCATTTT. It specifies CASSLIRTSNQPQHF.

CDR3 region: CASSQDRRGSNQPQHF. DNA of the CDR3: TGTGCCAGCAGCCAAGATCGGAGGGGTAGCAATCAGCCCCAGCATTTT. This chain connects TRBV4-2 to TRBJ1-5; tentative D call: TRBD1 (5 bases). Trimming took 0 bases from V and 0 from J, leaving 9 bases between them. This CDR3 comprises 16 residues. The germline CDR1 and CDR2 sequences are LGHNA and YNFKEQ.

Comments on this clone: The sample carries other DNA sequences with the same CDR3. The CDR3 DNA is TGTGCCAGCAGTTCGCAAGGGGGCACTGAAGCTTTCTTT. Its translation: CASSSQGGTEAFF. V and J are TRBV27 and TRBJ1-1, with a tentative D call TRBD1 (6 bases). The germline CDR1 and CDR2 sequences are MNHEY and SMNVEV (reference sequence). CDR3 length equals 13 residues. Trimming stripped 4 bases from V and 4 bases from J, with 10 bases between.

This rearrangement joins TRBV7-9 to TRBJ1-3, with 7 bases aligning to TRBD1. There are 17 residues in the CDR3. CDR1 SEHNR and CDR2 FQNEAQ come from the germline V gene (reference sequence). Germline trimming cut 1 base from V and 0 bases from J; bases unmatched to any gene: 6. CDR3 nucleotide sequence: TGTGCCAGCAGCTTAGTGATGGACAGGCGCTCTGGAAACACCATATATTTT. Translated, it gives CASSLVMDRRSGNTIYF.